The clone carrying this TCR beta chain was recorded once. The germline gives CDR1 MDHEN, CDR2 SYDVKM. The CDR3 has 13 amino acids. Trimming took 10 bases from V and 5 from J, leaving 15 bases between them. This sample is drawn from a study of cytomegalovirus exposure and HLA in healthy donors. A multiplex PCR was run with 60 Vbeta primers and 13 Jbeta primers. The data were produced by immunoSEQ multiplex PCR, yet TCRdb's version contains in-frame clones alone and is incomplete. The repertoire holds 200,000 to 250,000 clones, with approximately 78% as singletons. The sample comprised PBMCs. V and J are TRBV28 and TRBJ2-1, with D possibly TRBD1 on 5 matching bases. This TCR derives from a woman between 35 and 50 years old in good health and CMV-seronegative. The CDR3 region is CATLDTLNNEQFF. Written as DNA, the CDR3 is TGTGCCACCTTGGACACCCTTAACAATGAGCAGTTCTTC.